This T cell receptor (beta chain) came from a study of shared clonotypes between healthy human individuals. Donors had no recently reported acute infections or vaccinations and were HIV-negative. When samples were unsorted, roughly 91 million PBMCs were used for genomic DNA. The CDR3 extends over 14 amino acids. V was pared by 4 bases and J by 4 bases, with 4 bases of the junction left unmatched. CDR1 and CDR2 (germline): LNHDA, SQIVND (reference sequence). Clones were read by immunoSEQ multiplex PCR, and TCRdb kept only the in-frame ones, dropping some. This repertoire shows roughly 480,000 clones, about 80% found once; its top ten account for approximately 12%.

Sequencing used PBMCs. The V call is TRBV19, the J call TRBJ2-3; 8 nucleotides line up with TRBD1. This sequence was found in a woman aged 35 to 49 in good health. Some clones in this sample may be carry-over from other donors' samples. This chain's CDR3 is CASSTTGAPDTQYF. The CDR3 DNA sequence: TGTGCCAGTAGTACGACAGGGGCGCCAGATACGCAGTATTTT.